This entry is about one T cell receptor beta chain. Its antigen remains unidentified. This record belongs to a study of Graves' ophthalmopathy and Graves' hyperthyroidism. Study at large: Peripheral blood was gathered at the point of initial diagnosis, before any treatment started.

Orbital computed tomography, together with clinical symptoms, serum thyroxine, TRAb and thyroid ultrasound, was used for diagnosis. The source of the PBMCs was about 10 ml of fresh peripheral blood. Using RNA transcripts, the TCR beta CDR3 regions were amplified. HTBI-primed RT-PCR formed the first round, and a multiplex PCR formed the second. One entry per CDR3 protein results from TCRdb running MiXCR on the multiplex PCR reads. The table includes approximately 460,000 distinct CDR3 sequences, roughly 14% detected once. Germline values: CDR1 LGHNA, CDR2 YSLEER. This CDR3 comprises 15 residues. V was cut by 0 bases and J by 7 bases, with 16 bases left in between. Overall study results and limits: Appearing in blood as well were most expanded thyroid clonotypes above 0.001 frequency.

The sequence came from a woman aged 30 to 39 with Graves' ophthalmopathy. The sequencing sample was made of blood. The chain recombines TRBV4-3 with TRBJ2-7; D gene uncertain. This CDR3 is CASSQDSPNLGEQYF. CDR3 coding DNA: TGCGCCAGCAGCCAAGATTCCCCCAACCTGGGGGAGCAGTACTTC.